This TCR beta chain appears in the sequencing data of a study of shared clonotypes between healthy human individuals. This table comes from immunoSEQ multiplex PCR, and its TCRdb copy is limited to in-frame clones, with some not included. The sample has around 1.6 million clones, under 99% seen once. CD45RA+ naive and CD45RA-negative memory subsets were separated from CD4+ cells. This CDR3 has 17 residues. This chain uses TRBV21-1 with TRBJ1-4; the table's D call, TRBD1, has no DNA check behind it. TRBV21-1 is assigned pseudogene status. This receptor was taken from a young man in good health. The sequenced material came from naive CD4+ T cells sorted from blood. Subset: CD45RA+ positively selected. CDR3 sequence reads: CASSLPSGARVHEKLFF. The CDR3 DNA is TGTGCCAGCAGCCTCCCGTCTGGGGCCCGGGTGCATGAAAAACTGTTTTTT.